Sequencing of this TCR beta chain was carried out in a study of blood T cell repertoires in COVID-19. The ends were cut back, 1 base at V and 0 bases at J, with 9 bases in the middle. Germline V CDR1 and CDR2: SGHTA, FQGNSA. The CDR3 length is 15 residues. Generated by immunoSEQ multiplex PCR, the TCRdb table keeps only in-frame clones and is missing some. The sample contains about 110,000 clones, approximately 85% of which appear only once. The sequenced sample was peripheral blood. The V and J genes are TRBV7-2 and TRBJ1-2; D call uncertain. The TCR sequence derives from a man aged 35 to 55 with acute or convalescent COVID-19. CDR3 in DNA: TGTGCCAGCAGCTTAGTGTTCCAGACTAACTATGGCTACACCTTC. It codes for CASSLVFQTNYGYTF.